This T cell receptor (beta chain) is from a study of cytomegalovirus exposure and HLA in healthy donors. The wider study: According to later analysis, the same platform produced the approximately 130 validation and several hundred first-cohort repertoires.

Measured with immunoSEQ multiplex PCR; TCRdb has only the in-frame clones, and not every one. The table shows roughly 47,000 clones, with roughly 93% occurring only once. V shed 4 bases, J shed 0 bases, and the junction held 5 bases outside the gene matches. Germline CDR1 is MNHNS and CDR2 is SASEGT. The CDR3 has 19 amino acids. Sequencing was done on a sample of PBMCs. The sequence derives from a woman in her late teens or twenties in good health and CMV-seronegative. The chain is built from TRBV6-1 and TRBJ2-6, with TRBD2 matching over 14 bases. The CDR3 spells CASSARLAGGNSGANVLTF. CDR3 in DNA: TGTGCCAGCAGTGCTCGACTAGCGGGAGGGAACTCTGGGGCCAACGTCCTGACTTTC.